These T cell receptor beta chains were read from a single sample in a study of blood T cell repertoires in COVID-19. Profiling relied on immunoSEQ multiplex PCR, and the TCRdb table lists in-frame clones only, not all of them. Of fewer than 200,000 clones in the sample, about four fifths were seen once. Sequenced input: peripheral blood. The receptors were sampled from an elderly woman with COVID-19, enrolled during active disease. The CDR3 runs from the conserved cysteine through the conserved F or W. D genes are given only for firm matches. Only some rows state a clone size, as once, few, many or a class for expanded clones.

TRBV5-1	TRBJ2-7	NA	TRBD1	CASSRDRVSQYF	TGCGCCAGCAGCCGGGACAGGGTGTCGCAGTACTTC
TRBV18	TRBJ2-7	NA	NA	CASSPDQGFHEQYF	TGTGCCAGCTCACCAGATCAGGGGTTTCACGAGCAGTACTTC
TRBV7-2	TRBJ1-1	few	TRBD1	CASSSDRGLLGNTEAFF	TGTGCCAGCAGCTCCGACAGGGGTCTTCTAGGGAACACTGAAGCTTTCTTT
TRBV15	TRBJ2-6	NA	TRBD2	CATSSTSGGYSGANVLTF	TGTGCCACCAGCAGCACTAGCGGGGGGTACTCTGGGGCCAACGTCCTGACTTTC
TRBV7-7	TRBJ2-1	NA	TRBD2	CASSPRLAGEQFF	TGTGCTAGCAGCCCCCGACTAGCGGGGGAGCAGTTCTTC
TRBV5-4	TRBJ1-1	NA	NA	CASSRPAAGLNTEAFF	TGTGCCAGCAGCCGTCCGGCAGCGGGTTTAAACACTGAAGCTTTCTTT
TRBV29-1	TRBJ2-3	NA	TRBD2	CSVGPGLALDTQYF	TGCAGCGTTGGGCCGGGACTAGCGCTAGATACGCAGTATTTT
TRBV6-5	TRBJ1-2	NA	TRBD1	CASSYYPLGQDYGYTF	TGTGCCAGCAGTTACTATCCCCTTGGACAGGACTATGGCTACACCTTC
TRBV3-1/TRBV3-2	TRBJ1-4	NA	TRBD1	CASSHGRQGRQKLFF	TGTGCCAGCAGCCACGGGCGACAGGGTCGGCAAAAACTGTTTTTT
TRBV2	TRBJ2-7	NA	NA	CASSDGGSFSYEQYF	TGTGCCAGCAGTGATGGTGGGAGCTTTTCCTACGAGCAGTACTTC
TRBV24-1	TRBJ2-2	NA	TRBD2	CATSDLPGTSGRAAGELFF	TGTGCCACCAGTGATTTGCCCGGGACTAGCGGGAGGGCCGCGGGGGAGCTGTTTTTT
TRBV6-5	TRBJ1-2	NA	NA	CASSYTGDYGYTF	TGTGCCAGCAGTTACACGGGGGACTATGGCTACACCTTC
TRBV7-2	TRBJ2-2	NA	NA	CASSIRGGWNTGELFF	TGTGCCAGCAGCATTAGGGGGGGCTGGAACACCGGGGAGCTGTTTTTT
TRBV28	TRBJ2-2	NA	NA	CASSLYGFWAGRSTGELFF	TGTGCCAGCAGTTTATATGGGTTCTGGGCAGGGAGGTCAACCGGGGAGCTGTTTTTT